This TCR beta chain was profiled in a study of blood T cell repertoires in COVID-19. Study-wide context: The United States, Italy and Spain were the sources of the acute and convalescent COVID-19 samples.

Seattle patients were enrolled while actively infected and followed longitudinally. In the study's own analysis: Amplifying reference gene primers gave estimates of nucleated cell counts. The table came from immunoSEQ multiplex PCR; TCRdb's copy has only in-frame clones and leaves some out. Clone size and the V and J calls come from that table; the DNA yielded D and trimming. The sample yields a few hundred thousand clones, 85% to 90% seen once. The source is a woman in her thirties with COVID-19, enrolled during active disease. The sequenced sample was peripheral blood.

The CDR3 bases are TGTGCCAGCAGTGACACAGCGGGAAGCACGGGTACAGATACGCAGTATTTT. It encodes CASSDTAGSTGTDTQYF. The chain links TRBV2 to TRBJ2-3; TRBD2 aligns across 7 bases. Germline V gene sequence: CDR1 SNHLY, CDR2 FYNNEI. The CDR3 covers 17 residues. With V trimmed by 3 bases and J by 3 bases, 12 bases remained unmatched.